Shown below are 20 T cell receptor beta chains from a single sample sequenced in a study of blood T cell repertoires in COVID-19. Profiled with immunoSEQ multiplex PCR; TCRdb holds only in-frame clones, not every one. The data hold 200,000 to 250,000 clones, with about 90% observed a single time. Sequenced sample: peripheral blood. The receptors originated from a man aged 25-40 years with COVID-19, enrolled during active disease.

V and J are TRBV10-3 and TRBJ2-7; TRBD1 might be the D (6 bases). The CDR3 has 15 residues. Deletions cut 2 bases from V and 2 bases from J, with 13 bases between. Per the germline V gene, CDR1 is ENHRY and CDR2 is SYGVKD. This CDR3 is CAISELKGHTYEQYF. The CDR3 region has the DNA TGTGCCATCAGTGAGCTAAAGGGACATACCTACGAGCAGTACTTC.

The rearrangement uses TRBV3-1 (or the pseudogene TRBV3-2) and TRBJ1-2; D is perhaps TRBD1 (5 bases). Looked up from germline, CDR1 is LGHDT and CDR2 is YNNKEL (reference sequence). Deletions cut 6 bases from V and 5 bases from J, with 19 bases between. The CDR3 consists of 15 residues. CDR3 DNA: TGTGCCAGCAGTCGAAAGGACACCGAGCTATATGGCTACACCTTC. It yields the protein CASSRKDTELYGYTF.

The gene calls are TRBV5-1 and TRBJ2-2; D not resolved. This CDR3 spans 14 amino acids. V was shortened by 0 bases and J by 2 bases, with 5 bases between the two germline ends. Germline V gives CDR1 SGHRS, CDR2 YFSETQ. DNA of the CDR3: TGCGCCAGCAGCTTGGTACTAAACACCGGGGAGCTGTTTTTT. As protein: CASSLVLNTGELFF.

The chain has TRBV5-5 and TRBJ1-1; possibly TRBD1 for D (6 bases). The CDR3 has 13 residues. Germline assignment: CDR1 SGHKS and CDR2 YYEKEE (reference sequence). V gave up 0 bases and J gave up 11 bases, with 14 bases separating them. CDR3 loop: CASSLGGHFWAFF. The DNA for the CDR3 is TGTGCCAGCAGCTTGGGGGGGCATTTCTGGGCTTTCTTT.

A remark on this clone: The sample contains more than one DNA sequence encoding this CDR3. The gene calls are TRBV5-6 and TRBJ1-4; 7 nucleotides match TRBD1. Germline V lookup: CDR1 SGHDT, CDR2 YYEEEE. J lost 5 bases, V lost 0 bases, and 1 base had no gene match. CDR3 length: 14 residues. CDR3 coding DNA: TGTGCCAGCAGCTTGGGACAGGGAAATGAAAAACTGTTTTTT. Protein product: CASSLGQGNEKLFF.

V gene TRBV14 combines with J gene TRBJ2-1; 11 bases line up with TRBD2. With 6 bases clipped from V and 0 bases from J, the junction kept 1 base outside the gene matches. The germline V gene has CDR1 SGHDN and CDR2 FVKESK. The CDR3 covers 15 residues. As DNA, the CDR3 is TGTGCCAGCAGTGGACTAGCGGGCTCCTACAATGAGCAGTTCTTC. This gives the protein CASSGLAGSYNEQFF.

V and J are TRBV7-9 and TRBJ2-3; 11 nucleotides line up with TRBD2. Germline-derived CDR1 and CDR2 are SEHNR and FQNEAQ (reference sequence). The junction had 10 bases not matched to a gene; V was cut back by 3 bases and J by 5 bases. This CDR3 is 17 amino acids long. The CDR3 nucleotides read TGTGCCAGCAGCTTTGTAGCGGGGGGGCCGTCTGGAGATACGCAGTATTTT. It yields the protein CASSFVAGGPSGDTQYF.

V is TRBV19 and J is TRBJ1-1; 9 bases are shared with TRBD1. The CDR3 consists of 16 residues. The V gene end was trimmed by 1 base and the J gene end by 5 bases; junction bases not matched to a gene: 8. The germline CDR1 and CDR2 sequences are LNHDA and SQIVND (reference sequence). The CDR3 is CASSIATGGAWTEAFF. CDR3 in DNA: TGTGCCAGTAGTATAGCTACAGGGGGCGCATGGACTGAAGCTTTCTTT. The full variable domain, completed using reference TRBV19 and TRBJ1-1, is DGGITQSPKYLFRKEGQNVTLSCEQNLNHDAMYWYRQDPGQGLRLIYYSQIVNDFQKGDIAEGYSVSREKKESFPLTVTSAQKNPTAFYLCASSIATGGAWTEAFFGQGTRLTVV.

The chain employs TRBV19 and TRBJ1-2, with D possibly TRBD1 on 5 matching bases. The V end was cut by 10 bases, the J end by 2 bases, with 29 bases between. The CDR3 length is 18 residues. Germline V gene data show CDR1 as LNHDA and CDR2 as SQIVND (reference sequence). Here the CDR3 reads CATSSGVPRAGVNYGYTF. The CDR3 nucleotides read TGTGCCACCTCGTCGGGGGTCCCGCGTGCGGGAGTAAACTATGGCTACACCTTC.

The J gene is TRBJ2-5, the V gene TRBV5-1; a weak D match, TRBD2 (7 bases). Germline V CDR1 and CDR2: SGHRS, YFSETQ. Between the trimmed V and J ends, which lost 0 bases and 1 base, there was a span of 10 bases. The CDR3 length is 15 residues. This chain's CDR3 is CASSLAGGPQETQYF. The CDR3 DNA reads as TGCGCCAGCAGCTTGGCCGGGGGGCCCCAAGAGACCCAGTACTTC.

The genes are TRBV27 and TRBJ1-5, with D unclear. V dropped 3 bases and J dropped 2 bases, with 2 bases sitting between them. The V gene's germline CDR1 is MNHEY and CDR2 SMNVEV (reference sequence). The CDR3 spans 12 residues. The CDR3, as DNA: TGTGCCAGCAGTTTCGGCAATCAGCCCCAGCATTTT. This gives the protein CASSFGNQPQHF.

The rearrangement uses TRBV19 and TRBJ1-1; D perhaps matches TRBD1 (5 bases). The CDR3 contains 13 residues. V was cut by 5 bases and J by 3 bases, with 10 bases left in between. From germline, CDR1 is LNHDA and CDR2 SQIVND (reference sequence). The CDR3 loop is CASSYGGDTEAFF. DNA for the CDR3: TGTGCCAGTAGTTATGGGGGGGACACTGAAGCTTTCTTT.

The chain recombines TRBV7-2 with TRBJ1-2, with a tentative D call TRBD1 (5 bases). Germline values: CDR1 SGHTA, CDR2 FQGNSA. The V end was cut by 1 base, the J end by 8 bases, with 14 bases between. This CDR3 is 14 amino acids long. The CDR3 region is CASSLGLQDLGYTF. The CDR3 coding sequence is TGTGCCAGCAGCTTAGGGCTACAGGACCTGGGCTACACCTTC.

This chain connects TRBV5-4 to TRBJ1-4, with D possibly being TRBD1 (5 bases). This CDR3 region has 13 residues. Germline loops: CDR1 SGHNT, CDR2 YYREEE (reference sequence). Trimming took off 1 base at V and 8 bases at J, with 9 bases between the two ends. The CDR3 DNA reads as TGTGCCAGCAGCTTGTCTGGGGCGGAAAAACTGTTTTTT. This translates into CASSLSGAEKLFF.

The V call is TRBV7-3, the J call TRBJ2-7, with TRBD1 as a possible D gene (5 bases). CDR3 length equals 13 residues. V was pared by 0 bases and J by 2 bases, with 5 bases between. Germline CDR1 SGHTA, CDR2 FQGTGA. CDR3 loop: CASSLTGAYEQYF. The CDR3, as DNA: TGTGCCAGCAGCTTAACAGGGGCCTACGAGCAGTACTTC.

The chain carries TRBV5-1 and TRBJ2-1; maybe TRBD2 (6 bases). With 3 bases removed from V and 7 bases from J, the gap between germline ends came to 14 bases. Per germline, CDR1 SGHRS and CDR2 YFSETQ. The CDR3 spans 14 residues. The CDR3 sequence: CASSSMGGRNEQFF. In DNA form, the CDR3 reads TGCGCCAGCAGCTCGATGGGGGGTAGGAATGAGCAGTTCTTC.

This sequence joins TRBV15 and TRBJ2-3; TRBD2 matches at 7 bases. This CDR3 comprises 15 residues. V lost 2 bases and J lost 2; bases outside the gene matches: 4. CDR1 and CDR2 (germline): LNHNV, YYDKDF (reference sequence). Written as DNA, the CDR3 is TGTGCCACCAGCAGACTAGCGGCTCTCACAGATACGCAGTATTTT. It specifies CATSRLAALTDTQYF.

The rearrangement links TRBV7-2 to TRBJ1-1, with TRBD1 matching 7 bases. This CDR3 comprises 14 residues. Germline trimming cut 6 bases from V and 0 bases from J; bases unmatched to any gene: 4. Germline V gene sequence: CDR1 SGHTA, CDR2 FQGNSA. CDR3 in amino acids: CASRRQGLNTEAFF. CDR3 bases: TGTGCCAGCAGGCGACAGGGACTGAACACTGAAGCTTTCTTT.

This clone was seen only once. The rearrangement uses TRBV2 and TRBJ2-1, with TRBD2 matching 14 bases. The CDR3 spans 14 residues. CDR1 and CDR2 from the germline V gene are SNHLY and FYNNEI. The trim removed 5 bases at V and 8 bases at J, leaving 2 bases unmatched. The CDR3 region has the DNA TGTGCCAGCAGTTGGGGACTAGCGGGAGATGAGCAGTTCTTC. Protein product: CASSWGLAGDEQFF.

The gene calls are TRBV7-3 and TRBJ2-2; possibly TRBD2 for D (5 bases). Germline values: CDR1 SGHTA, CDR2 FQGTGA. CDR3 length equals 18 residues. V lost 1 base to trimming and J lost 0 bases, with 15 bases between them. DNA for the CDR3: TGTGCCAGCAGCTTAATGAGGACTGGTCCAGCGAACACCGGGGAGCTGTTTTTT. This translates into CASSLMRTGPANTGELFF.